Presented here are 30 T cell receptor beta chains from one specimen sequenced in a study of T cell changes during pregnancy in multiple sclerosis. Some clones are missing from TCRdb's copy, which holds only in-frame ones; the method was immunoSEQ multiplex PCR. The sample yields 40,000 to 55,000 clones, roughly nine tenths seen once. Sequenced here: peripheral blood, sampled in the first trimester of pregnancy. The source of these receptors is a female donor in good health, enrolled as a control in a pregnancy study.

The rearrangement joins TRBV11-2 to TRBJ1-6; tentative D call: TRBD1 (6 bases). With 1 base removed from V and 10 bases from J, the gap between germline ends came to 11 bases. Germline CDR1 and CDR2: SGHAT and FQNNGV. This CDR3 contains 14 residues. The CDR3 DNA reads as TGTGCCAGCAGCTTAGGGACAGCTCGGTCACCCCTCCACTTT. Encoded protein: CASSLGTARSPLHF. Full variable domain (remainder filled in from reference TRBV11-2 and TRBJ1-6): EAGVAQSPRYKIIEKRQSVAFWCNPISGHATLYWYQQILGQGPKLLIQFQNNGVVDDSQLPKDRFSAERLKGVDSTLKIQPAKLEDSAVYLCASSLGTARSPLHFGNGTRLTVT.

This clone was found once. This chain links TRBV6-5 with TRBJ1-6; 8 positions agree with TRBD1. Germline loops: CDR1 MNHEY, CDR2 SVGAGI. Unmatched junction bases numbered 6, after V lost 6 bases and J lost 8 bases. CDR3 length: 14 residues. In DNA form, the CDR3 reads TGTGCCAGCAGGGTGGGACAGGACCATTCACCCCTCCACTTT. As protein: CASRVGQDHSPLHF.

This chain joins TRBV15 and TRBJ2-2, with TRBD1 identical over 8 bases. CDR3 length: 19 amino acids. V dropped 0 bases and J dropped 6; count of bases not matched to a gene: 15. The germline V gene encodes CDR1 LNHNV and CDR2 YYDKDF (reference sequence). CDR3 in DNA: TGTGCCACCAGCAGAGACGTGGGGGGACAGGCAGTCACCCCCGGGGAGCTGTTTTTT. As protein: CATSRDVGGQAVTPGELFF.

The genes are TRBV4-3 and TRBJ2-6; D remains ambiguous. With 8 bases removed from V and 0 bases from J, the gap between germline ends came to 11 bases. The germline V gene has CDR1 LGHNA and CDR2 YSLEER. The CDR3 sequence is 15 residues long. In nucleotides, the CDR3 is TGCGCCAGCGGTTCATCAGGCTCTGGGGCCAACGTCCTGACTTTC. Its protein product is CASGSSGSGANVLTF.

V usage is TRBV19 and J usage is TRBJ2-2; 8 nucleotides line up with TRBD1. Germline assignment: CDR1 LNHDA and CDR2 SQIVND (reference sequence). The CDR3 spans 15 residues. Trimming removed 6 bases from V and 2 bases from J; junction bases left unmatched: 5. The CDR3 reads CASSDRGFNTGELFF. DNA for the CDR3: TGTGCCAGTAGCGACAGGGGTTTTAACACCGGGGAGCTGTTTTTT.

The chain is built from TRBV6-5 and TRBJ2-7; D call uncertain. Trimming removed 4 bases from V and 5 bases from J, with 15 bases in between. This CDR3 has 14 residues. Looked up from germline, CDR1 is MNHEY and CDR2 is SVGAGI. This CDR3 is CASSSKTSWDEQYF. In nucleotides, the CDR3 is TGTGCCAGCAGTTCTAAGACTTCCTGGGACGAGCAGTACTTC.

CDR3 DNA: TGTGCCAGCTCACCAGTCGGACAACTCTCTAGCACAGATACGCAGTATTTT. It translates to CASSPVGQLSSTDTQYF. This chain connects TRBV18 to TRBJ2-3; possibly TRBD1 for D (5 bases). The ends were cut back, 2 bases at V and 0 bases at J, with 15 bases in the middle. The CDR3 covers 17 residues. Germline CDR1 is KGHSH and CDR2 is LQKENI.

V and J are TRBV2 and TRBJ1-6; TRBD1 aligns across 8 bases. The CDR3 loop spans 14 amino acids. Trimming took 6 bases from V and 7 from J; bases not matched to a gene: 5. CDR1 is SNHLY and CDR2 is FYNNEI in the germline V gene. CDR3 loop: CASSDGTGNSPLHF. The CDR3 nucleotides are TGTGCCAGCAGCGATGGGACAGGCAATTCACCCCTCCACTTT.

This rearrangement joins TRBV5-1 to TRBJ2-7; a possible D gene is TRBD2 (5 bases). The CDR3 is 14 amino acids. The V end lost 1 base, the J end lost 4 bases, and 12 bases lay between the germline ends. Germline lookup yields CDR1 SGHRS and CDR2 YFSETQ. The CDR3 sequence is CASSLTGFGYEQYF. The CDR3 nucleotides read TGCGCCAGCAGCTTGACGGGATTTGGGTACGAGCAGTACTTC.

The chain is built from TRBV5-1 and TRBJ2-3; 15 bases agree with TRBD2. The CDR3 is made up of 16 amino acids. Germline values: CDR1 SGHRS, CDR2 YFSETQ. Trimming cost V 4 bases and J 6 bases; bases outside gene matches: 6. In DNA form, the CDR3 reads TGCGCCAGCAGCCCCGGGACTAGCGGGGGGAAGGATACGCAGTATTTT. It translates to CASSPGTSGGKDTQYF.

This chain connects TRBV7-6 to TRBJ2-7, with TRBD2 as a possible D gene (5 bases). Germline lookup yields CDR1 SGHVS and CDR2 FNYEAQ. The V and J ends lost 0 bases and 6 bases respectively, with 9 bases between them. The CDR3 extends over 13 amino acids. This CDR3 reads CASSLAIRGEQYF. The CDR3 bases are TGTGCCAGCAGCTTAGCCATCCGGGGCGAGCAGTACTTC.

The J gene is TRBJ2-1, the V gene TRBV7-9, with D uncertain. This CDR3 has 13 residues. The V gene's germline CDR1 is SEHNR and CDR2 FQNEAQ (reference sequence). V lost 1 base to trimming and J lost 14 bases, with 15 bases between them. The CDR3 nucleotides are TGTGCCAGCAGCTTAGGGGCCTCAGGTGGTAAGTTCTTC. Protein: CASSLGASGGKFF.

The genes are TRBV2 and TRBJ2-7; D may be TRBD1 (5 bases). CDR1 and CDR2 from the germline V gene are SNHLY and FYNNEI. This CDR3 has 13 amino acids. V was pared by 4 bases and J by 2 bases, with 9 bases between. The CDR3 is CASSGQGPYEQYF. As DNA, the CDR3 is TGTGCCAGCAGTGGCCAGGGCCCCTACGAGCAGTACTTC.

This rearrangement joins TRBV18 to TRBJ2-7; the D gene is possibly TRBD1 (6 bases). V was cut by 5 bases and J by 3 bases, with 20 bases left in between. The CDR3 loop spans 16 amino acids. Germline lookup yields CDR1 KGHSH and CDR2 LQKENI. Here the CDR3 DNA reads TGTGCCAGCTCAGATGGGAGTTACAGGGCTCTCTACGAGCAGTACTTC. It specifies CASSDGSYRALYEQYF.

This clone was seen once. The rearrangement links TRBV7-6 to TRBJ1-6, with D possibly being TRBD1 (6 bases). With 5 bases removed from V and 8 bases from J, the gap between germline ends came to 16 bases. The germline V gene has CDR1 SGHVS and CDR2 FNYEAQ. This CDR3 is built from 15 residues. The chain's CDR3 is CASSRGRAGDSPLHF. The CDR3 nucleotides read TGTGCCAGCAGCCGAGGCCGGGCAGGGGATTCACCCCTCCACTTT.

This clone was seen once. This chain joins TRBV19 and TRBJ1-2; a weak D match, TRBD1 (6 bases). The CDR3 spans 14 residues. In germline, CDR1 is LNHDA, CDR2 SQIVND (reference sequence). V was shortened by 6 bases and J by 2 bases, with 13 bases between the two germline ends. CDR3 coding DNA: TGTGCCAGTAGCTCCCGGACAGCGAACTATGGCTACACCTTC. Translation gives CASSSRTANYGYTF.

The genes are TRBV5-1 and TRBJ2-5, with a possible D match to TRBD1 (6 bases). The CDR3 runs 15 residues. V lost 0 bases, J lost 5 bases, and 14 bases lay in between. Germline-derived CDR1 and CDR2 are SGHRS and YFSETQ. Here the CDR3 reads CASSLEAGVWETQYF. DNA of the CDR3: TGCGCCAGCAGCTTGGAGGCAGGGGTTTGGGAGACCCAGTACTTC.

CDR3: CATSRDGYEQYF. The DNA of the CDR3 is TGTGCCACCAGCAGAGACGGCTACGAGCAGTACTTC. J is TRBJ2-7 and V is TRBV15, with unresolved D. The CDR3 runs to 12 residues. Trimming removed 0 bases at V and 3 bases at J, with 3 bases between. In germline, CDR1 is LNHNV, CDR2 YYDKDF (reference sequence).

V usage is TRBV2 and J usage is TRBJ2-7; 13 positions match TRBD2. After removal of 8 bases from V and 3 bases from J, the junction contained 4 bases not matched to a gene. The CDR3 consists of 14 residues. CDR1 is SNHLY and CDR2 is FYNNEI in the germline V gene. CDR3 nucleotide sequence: TGTGCCAGCGCAAGGACTAGCGGGAGCTACGAGCAGTACTTC. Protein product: CASARTSGSYEQYF.

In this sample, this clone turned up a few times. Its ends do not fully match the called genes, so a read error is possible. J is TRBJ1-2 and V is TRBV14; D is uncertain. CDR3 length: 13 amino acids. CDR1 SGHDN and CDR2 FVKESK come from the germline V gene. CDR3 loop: CASSQDSTTRMSF. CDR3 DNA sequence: TGTGCCAGCAGCCAGGACTCAACGACGCGGATGTCCTTC.

The CDR3 loop reads CASSSRGTAKNIQYF. Written as DNA, the CDR3 is TGTGCCAGCAGCTCCAGGGGGACAGCCAAAAACATTCAGTACTTC. This chain uses TRBV7-9 with TRBJ2-4; TRBD1 matches 7 bases. The V and J ends lost 4 bases and 0 bases, in that order; junction bases with no gene match: 3. In germline, CDR1 is SEHNR, CDR2 FQNEAQ (reference sequence). The CDR3 runs 15 residues.

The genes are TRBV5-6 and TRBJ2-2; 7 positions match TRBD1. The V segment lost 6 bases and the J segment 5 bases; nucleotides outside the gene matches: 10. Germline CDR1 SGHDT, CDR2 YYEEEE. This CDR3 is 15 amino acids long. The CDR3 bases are TGTGCCAGCATTAGGGTGCAGGGGGAAACCGGGGAGCTGTTTTTT. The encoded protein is CASIRVQGETGELFF.

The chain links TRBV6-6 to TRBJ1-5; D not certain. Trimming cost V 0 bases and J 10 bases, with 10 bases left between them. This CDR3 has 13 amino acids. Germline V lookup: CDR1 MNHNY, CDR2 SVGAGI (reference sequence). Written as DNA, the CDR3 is TGTGCCAGCAGTTACTCCCAGGTCCAACCCCAGCATTTT. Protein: CASSYSQVQPQHF.

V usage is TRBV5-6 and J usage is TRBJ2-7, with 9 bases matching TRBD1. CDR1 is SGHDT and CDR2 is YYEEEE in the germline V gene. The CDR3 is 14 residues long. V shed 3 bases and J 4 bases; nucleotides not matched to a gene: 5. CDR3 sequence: CASSSGTGKYEQYF. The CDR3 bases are TGTGCCAGCAGCTCCGGGACAGGGAAATACGAGCAGTACTTC.

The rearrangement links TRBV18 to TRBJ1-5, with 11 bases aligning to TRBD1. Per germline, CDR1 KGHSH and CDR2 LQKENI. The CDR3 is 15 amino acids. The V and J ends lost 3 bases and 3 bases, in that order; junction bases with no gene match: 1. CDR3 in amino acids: CASSPGQGVNQPQHF. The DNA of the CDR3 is TGTGCCAGCTCACCGGGACAGGGGGTCAATCAGCCCCAGCATTTT.

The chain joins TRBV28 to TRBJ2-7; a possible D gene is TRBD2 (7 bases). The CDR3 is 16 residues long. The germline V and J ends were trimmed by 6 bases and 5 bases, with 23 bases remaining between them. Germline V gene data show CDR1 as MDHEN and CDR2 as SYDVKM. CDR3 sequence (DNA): TGTGCCAGCAGCCTACCCCGAGTTTCGGGGGGCAACGAGCAGTACTTC. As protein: CASSLPRVSGGNEQYF.

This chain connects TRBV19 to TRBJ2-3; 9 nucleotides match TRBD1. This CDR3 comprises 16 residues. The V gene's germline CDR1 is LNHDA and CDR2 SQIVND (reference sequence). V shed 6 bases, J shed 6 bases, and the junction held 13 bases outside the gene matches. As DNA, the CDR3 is TGTGCCAGTAGGCCGCTACCGGGACAGGGAGGGGATACGCAGTATTTT. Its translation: CASRPLPGQGGDTQYF.

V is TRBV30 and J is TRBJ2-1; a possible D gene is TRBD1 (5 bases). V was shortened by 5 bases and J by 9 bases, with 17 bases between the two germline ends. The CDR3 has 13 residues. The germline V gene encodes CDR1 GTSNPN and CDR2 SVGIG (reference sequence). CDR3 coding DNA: TGTGCCTGGGCCCGAGGCCAGGGCAGTGAGCAGTTCTTC. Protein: CAWARGQGSEQFF.

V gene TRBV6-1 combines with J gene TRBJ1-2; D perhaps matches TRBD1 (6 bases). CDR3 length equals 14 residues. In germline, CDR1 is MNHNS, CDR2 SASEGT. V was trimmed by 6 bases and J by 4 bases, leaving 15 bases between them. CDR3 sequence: CASRTDETGYGYTF. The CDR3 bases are TGTGCCAGCAGAACGGATGAGACAGGCTATGGCTACACCTTC.

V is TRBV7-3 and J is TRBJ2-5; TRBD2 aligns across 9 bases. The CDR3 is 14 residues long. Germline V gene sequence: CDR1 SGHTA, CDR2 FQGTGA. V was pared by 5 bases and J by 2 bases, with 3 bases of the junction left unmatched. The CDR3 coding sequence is TGTGCCAGCAGCCTAGCGGGGACACAAGAGACCCAGTACTTC. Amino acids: CASSLAGTQETQYF.